These 4 T cell receptor beta chains were sequenced from one sample in a study of T cell responses to AZD1222 COVID-19 vaccine (dated by TCRdb to the early 2020s). Interpreted using the paper, the time point label stands for: about 28 days (+/-7) after the second vaccine dose. Library prep was done by the immunoSEQ multiplex PCR assay. TCRdb took this table from immuneACCESS and kept in-frame rearrangements with V and J called. Such tables lack part of the clones; where checked against another copy, unresolved V genes explain under half of the gap, and the rest is unexplained. In all, the sample holds roughly 100,000 clones, and around nine tenths of those were seen once. More than 15% of the sample is taken by the ten largest. The sample in question was peripheral blood, obtained 28 days after the second AZD1222 dose. Receptors were obtained from an adult who received the AZD1222 COVID-19 vaccine.

This clone has just one count. J is TRBJ1-1 and V is TRBV21-1. TRBV21-1 is assigned pseudogene status. The CDR3 length is 12 residues. The CDR3 DNA is TGTGCCAGCAGCACGGGGGGGCGAGGAGCTTTCTTT. Residues: CASSTGGRGAFF.

The chain carries TRBV10-3 and TRBJ2-7; tentative D call: TRBD1 (6 bases). Trimming took 11 bases from V and 3 from J, leaving 14 bases between them. The germline CDR1 and CDR2 sequences are ENHRY and SYGVKD. The CDR3 extends over 12 amino acids. The CDR3 is CASRQEVYEQYF. CDR3 coding DNA: TGTGCCTCCAGACAGGAGGTCTACGAGCAGTACTTC.

The chain combines TRBV29-1 with TRBJ1-5; weak D call: TRBD1 (5 bases). CDR3 length: 13 residues. CDR1 and CDR2 (germline): SQVTM, ANQGSEA. Trimming left V 7 bases short and J 7 bases short, with 17 bases between. The CDR3 is CSAWMGGGQPQHF. DNA of the CDR3: TGCAGCGCCTGGATGGGGGGTGGGCAGCCCCAGCATTTT.

The chain is built from TRBV7-9 and TRBJ1-6; TRBD1 aligns across 9 bases. Germline CDR1 is SEHNR and CDR2 is FQNEAQ (reference sequence). CDR3 length: 14 amino acids. V trimming: 4 bases; J trimming: 9 bases; junction bases outside the gene matches: 4. The CDR3 DNA sequence: TGTGCCAGCAGCTGGACAGGGGATTTTTCACCCCTCCACTTT. Its translation is CASSWTGDFSPLHF.